The clone carrying this T cell receptor beta chain was counted at least ten times. The germline V and J ends were trimmed by 0 bases and 1 base, with 14 bases remaining between them. Germline V gene sequence: CDR1 SGHTA, CDR2 FQGNSA. This CDR3 is built from 17 residues. In TCRdb, the RT-PCR reads were re-called with MiXCR into one record per CDR3 protein. Of about 680,000 distinct CDR3 sequences in the sample, 14% were seen once. The J gene is TRBJ2-3, the V gene TRBV7-2; TRBD2 might be the D (7 bases). Specimen: memory CD4+ T cells from blood. The receptor's source is a female donor in good health, serving as a healthy control. The CDR3 protein is CASSLARGGGRTDTQYF. The CDR3 nucleotides read TGTGCCAGCAGCTTAGCACGTGGGGGGGGCCGCACAGATACGCAGTATTTT.